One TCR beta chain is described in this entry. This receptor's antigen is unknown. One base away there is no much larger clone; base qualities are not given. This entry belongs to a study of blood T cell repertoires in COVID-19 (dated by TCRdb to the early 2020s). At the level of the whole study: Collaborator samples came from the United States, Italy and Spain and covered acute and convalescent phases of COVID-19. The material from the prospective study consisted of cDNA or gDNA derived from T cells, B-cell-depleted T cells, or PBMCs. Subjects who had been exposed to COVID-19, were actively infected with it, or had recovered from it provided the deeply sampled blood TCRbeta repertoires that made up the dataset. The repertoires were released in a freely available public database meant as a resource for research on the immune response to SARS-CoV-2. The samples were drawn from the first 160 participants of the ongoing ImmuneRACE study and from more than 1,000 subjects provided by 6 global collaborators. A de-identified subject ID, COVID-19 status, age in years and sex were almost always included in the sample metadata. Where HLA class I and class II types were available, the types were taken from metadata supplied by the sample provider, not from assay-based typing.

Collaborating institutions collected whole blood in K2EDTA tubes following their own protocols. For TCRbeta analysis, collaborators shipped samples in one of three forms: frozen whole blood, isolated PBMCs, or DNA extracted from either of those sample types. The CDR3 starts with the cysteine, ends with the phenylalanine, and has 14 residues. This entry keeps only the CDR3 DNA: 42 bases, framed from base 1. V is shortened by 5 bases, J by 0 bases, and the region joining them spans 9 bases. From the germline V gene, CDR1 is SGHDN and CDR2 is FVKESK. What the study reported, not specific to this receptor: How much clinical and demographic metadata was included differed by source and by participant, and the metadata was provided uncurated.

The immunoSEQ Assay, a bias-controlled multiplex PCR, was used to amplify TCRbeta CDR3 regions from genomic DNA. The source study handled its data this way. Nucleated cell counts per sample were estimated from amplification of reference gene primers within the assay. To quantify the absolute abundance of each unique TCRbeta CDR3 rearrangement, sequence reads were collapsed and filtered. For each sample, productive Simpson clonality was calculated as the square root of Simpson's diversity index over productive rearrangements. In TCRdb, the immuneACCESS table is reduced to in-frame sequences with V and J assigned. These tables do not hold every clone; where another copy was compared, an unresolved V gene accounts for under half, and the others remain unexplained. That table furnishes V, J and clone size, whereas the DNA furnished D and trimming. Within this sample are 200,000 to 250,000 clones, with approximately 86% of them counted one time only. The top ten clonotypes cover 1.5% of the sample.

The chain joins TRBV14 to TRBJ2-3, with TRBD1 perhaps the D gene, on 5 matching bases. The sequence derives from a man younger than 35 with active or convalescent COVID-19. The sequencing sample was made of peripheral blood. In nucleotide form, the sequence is TGTGCCAGCAGCAGGCGACAGAGCACAGATACGCAGTATTTT. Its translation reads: CASSRRQSTDTQYF. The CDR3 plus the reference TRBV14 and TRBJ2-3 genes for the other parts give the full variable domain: EAGVTQFPSHSVIEKGQTVTLRCDPISGHDNLYWYRRVMGKEIKFLLHFVKESKQDESGMPNNRFLAERTGGTYSTLKVQPAELEDSGVYFCASSRRQSTDTQYFGPGTRLTVL.